These T cell receptor beta chains were read from a single sample in a study of blood T cell repertoires in COVID-19. The repertoire was sequenced with immunoSEQ multiplex PCR; TCRdb's copy has only in-frame clones and lacks some. The sample includes roughly 350,000 clones, under 95% of them seen just once. Sequencing used peripheral blood. These receptors were taken from a woman aged 18 to 35 who had recovered from COVID-19. CDR3s include the opening cysteine and the closing phenylalanine or tryptophan. A D gene is named only where the DNA matches it firmly. Only some rows state a clone size, as once, few, many or a class for expanded clones.

j_call	clone_size	v_call	d_call	cdr3_aa	cdr3_nt
TRBJ1-1	NA	TRBV18	NA	CASSAIGGAMNTEAFF	TGTGCCAGCTCAGCAATCGGGGGGGCTATGAACACTGAAGCTTTCTTT
TRBJ1-2	NA	TRBV6-4	TRBD1	CASSDSLTGSESYTF	TGTGCCAGCAGTGACTCCTTGACAGGGTCCGAAAGCTACACCTTC
TRBJ2-3	NA	TRBV5-8	NA	CASSSGLAEDTQYF	TGTGCCAGCAGCTCTGGGCTAGCAGAAGATACGCAGTATTTT
TRBJ2-1	NA	TRBV2	TRBD1	CASSRLGQGANEQFF	TGTGCCAGCAGCAGACTAGGACAGGGGGCAAATGAGCAGTTCTTC
TRBJ1-4	NA	TRBV3-1/TRBV3-2	NA	CASTLRGSGEKLFF	TGTGCCAGCACCCTTAGGGGCTCTGGTGAAAAACTGTTTTTT
TRBJ1-3	NA	TRBV28	TRBD1	CASSLITGTGPTGGNTIYF	TGTGCCAGCAGTTTAATTACCGGGACAGGGCCCACAGGAGGAAACACCATATATTTT
TRBJ1-5	NA	TRBV2	NA	CASSERGRSNQPQHF	TGTGCCAGCAGTGAACGGGGGAGGAGCAATCAGCCCCAGCATTTT
TRBJ1-5	few	TRBV7-2	NA	CASSLNSNQPQHF	TGTGCCAGCAGCCTAAATAGCAATCAGCCCCAGCATTTT
TRBJ1-1	NA	TRBV27	TRBD1	CASSTRTGGGNTEAFF	TGTGCCAGCAGTACCAGGACAGGGGGTGGGAACACTGAAGCTTTCTTT
TRBJ1-2	NA	TRBV7-2	TRBD1	CASSPARGLAYGYTF	TGTGCCAGCAGCCCGGCTAGGGGGCTTGCCTATGGCTACACCTTC
TRBJ2-3	once	TRBV5-1	TRBD2	CASSGQGGLANTQYF	TGCGCCAGCAGCGGCCAGGGGGGACTAGCTAATACGCAGTATTTT
TRBJ2-1	NA	TRBV19	NA	CASSMRRYNEQFF	TGTGCCAGTAGTATGCGCAGGTACAATGAGCAGTTCTTC
TRBJ2-1	NA	TRBV4-3	NA	CASSQDLASGQLSYNEQFF	TGCGCCAGCAGCCAAGATTTGGCTAGCGGACAGCTTTCCTACAATGAGCAGTTCTTC
TRBJ1-4	NA	TRBV23-1	NA	CAGLRIAATNEKLFF	TGCGCCGGCCTTCGTATAGCTGCAACTAATGAAAAACTGTTTTTT
TRBJ1-2	NA	TRBV21-1	NA	CASSKRGLVYGYTF	TGTGCCAGCAGCAAACGGGGTCTGGTCTATGGCTACACCTTC
TRBJ1-2	NA	TRBV29-1	TRBD1	CSVVGTGGRDRGPSNYGYTF	TGCAGCGTTGTAGGGACGGGGGGAAGGGACAGGGGTCCTTCTAACTATGGCTACACCTTC
TRBJ2-1	NA	TRBV6-5	NA	CASSYTSRVDEQFF	TGTGCCAGCAGTTACACCTCACGAGTCGATGAGCAGTTCTTC
TRBJ1-1	NA	TRBV7-9	TRBD1	CASSAPRDRGEAFF	TGTGCCAGCAGCGCACCCCGGGACAGGGGTGAAGCTTTCTTT
TRBJ1-3	NA	TRBV2	NA	CASIKGLQGSGNTIYF	TGTGCCAGCATTAAGGGGCTTCAGGGATCTGGAAACACCATATATTTT
TRBJ2-1	NA	TRBV5-4	TRBD1	CASSLVTGHSYNEQFF	TGTGCCAGCAGCTTGGTGACAGGGCACTCCTACAATGAGCAGTTCTTC
TRBJ2-1	NA	TRBV21-1	NA	CASSKEKPGRGESGEQFF	TGTGCCAGCAGCAAGGAGAAACCCGGCAGGGGGGAATCGGGTGAGCAGTTCTTC
TRBJ1-1	NA	TRBV27	TRBD1	CASSQGGLEAFF	TGTGCCAGCAGTCAGGGGGGACTCGAGGCTTTCTTT
TRBJ2-3	NA	TRBV9	TRBD2	CASSAGTSGRASTDTQYF	TGTGCCAGCAGCGCCGGGACTAGCGGGAGGGCCAGCACAGATACGCAGTATTTT
TRBJ1-1	NA	TRBV10-1	TRBD1	CASSGDRGNTEAFF	TGCGCCAGCAGCGGCGACAGGGGAAACACTGAAGCTTTCTTT
TRBJ1-4	NA	TRBV19	TRBD1	CASRIWDRASEKLFF	TGTGCCAGCAGAATCTGGGACAGAGCTAGTGAAAAACTGTTTTTT
TRBJ2-2	NA	TRBV29-1	NA	CSVGPGTLTTNTGELFF	TGCAGCGTTGGTCCCGGGACACTAACCACGAACACCGGGGAGCTGTTTTTT
TRBJ1-1	NA	TRBV12-3/TRBV12-4	TRBD1	CASSTGAFTEAFF	TGTGCCAGCAGCACAGGGGCGTTCACTGAAGCTTTCTTT
TRBJ2-1	NA	TRBV6-5	NA	CASSSTLNEQFF	TGTGCCAGCAGTTCCACTCTTAATGAGCAGTTCTTC
TRBJ1-2	NA	TRBV5-4	TRBD1	CASSPRDSVGYTF	TGTGCCAGCAGTCCTCGGGACAGCGTGGGCTACACCTTC
TRBJ1-1	once	TRBV6-5	NA	CASNNWGRMNTEAFF	TGTGCCAGCAACAACTGGGGCAGAATGAACACTGAAGCTTTCTTT
TRBJ2-1	NA	TRBV2	TRBD1	CASRWLRDRGLYEQFF	TGTGCCAGCAGATGGCTCCGGGACAGGGGGTTGTATGAGCAGTTCTTC
TRBJ2-2	once	TRBV19	TRBD1	CASSKETGAIGGELFF	TGTGCCAGTAGTAAGGAGACAGGGGCAATAGGCGGGGAGCTGTTTTTT
TRBJ2-2	NA	TRBV5-1	TRBD1	CASSSQGQGAGELFF	TGCGCCAGCAGCTCTCAGGGACAGGGGGCCGGGGAGCTGTTTTTT
TRBJ2-1	NA	TRBV30	TRBD2	CAWSAPGLAGVYNEQFF	TGTGCCTGGAGTGCCCCGGGACTAGCGGGAGTTTACAATGAGCAGTTCTTC
TRBJ2-3	NA	TRBV9	TRBD2	CASSVALAGEGQDTDTQYF	TGTGCCAGCAGCGTCGCACTAGCGGGAGAGGGGCAAGACACAGATACGCAGTATTTT
TRBJ1-1	NA	TRBV6-6	NA	CASSYPSPTGSAAAFF	TGTGCCAGCAGTTACCCCTCTCCGACAGGCTCAGCCGCGGCTTTCTTT
TRBJ1-5	once	TRBV28	TRBD1	CASSFPKTGGVGGGNQPQHF	TGTGCCAGCAGTTTCCCCAAGACAGGGGGAGTGGGTGGAGGCAATCAGCCCCAGCATTTT
TRBJ2-5	NA	TRBV5-8	NA	CASNIQGPYQETQYF	TGTGCCAGCAACATACAGGGACCGTACCAAGAGACCCAGTACTTC
TRBJ2-1	once	TRBV19	NA	CASNEGVSSYNEQFF	TGTGCCAGTAATGAGGGGGTGAGCTCCTACAATGAGCAGTTCTTC
TRBJ2-1	NA	TRBV5-1	TRBD1	CASSPNGQGGFF	TGCGCCAGCAGCCCTAATGGACAGGGTGGGTTCTTC
TRBJ1-1	few	TRBV2	NA	CASSGTGTEAFF	TGTGCCAGCAGTGGAACGGGCACTGAAGCTTTCTTT
TRBJ1-2	NA	TRBV18	NA	CASSPAVEADTF	TGTGCCAGCTCACCGGCGGTCGAGGCGGACACCTTC
TRBJ1-2	once	TRBV5-1	NA	CASSLLGGGDGYTF	TGCGCCAGCAGCCTTCTAGGGGGAGGGGATGGCTACACCTTC
TRBJ2-3	NA	TRBV4-3	NA	CASSQVSGAQAADTQYF	TGCGCCAGCAGCCAAGTTTCAGGGGCGCAGGCGGCAGATACGCAGTATTTT
TRBJ1-5	NA	TRBV7-2	TRBD1	CASSPDRDQPQHF	TGTGCCAGCAGCCCAGACAGGGATCAGCCCCAGCATTTT
TRBJ2-4	NA	TRBV6-6	TRBD1	CASRPGQGNIQYF	TGTGCCAGCAGACCGGGACAGGGGAACATTCAGTACTTC
TRBJ2-2	NA	TRBV12-3/TRBV12-4	NA	CASRQSSAGELFF	TGTGCCAGCAGGCAATCTAGCGCCGGGGAGCTGTTTTTT
TRBJ1-1	NA	TRBV18	TRBD1	CASSSGTDTEAFF	TGTGCCAGCTCATCTGGGACAGACACTGAAGCTTTCTTT
TRBJ1-1	NA	TRBV5-6	NA	CASSLISMRWTEAFF	TGTGCCAGCAGCTTGATTTCCATGAGGTGGACTGAAGCTTTCTTT
TRBJ1-3	NA	TRBV19	NA	CASSSRVPRSGNTIYF	TGTGCCAGTAGTAGCCGGGTTCCACGCTCAGGAAACACCATATATTTT
TRBJ1-3	NA	TRBV7-2	TRBD1	CASSLAGGAGNTIYF	TGTGCCAGCAGCTTAGCAGGGGGCGCTGGAAACACCATATATTTT
TRBJ1-6	NA	TRBV2	NA	CASTQSQGLTPLHF	TGTGCCAGCACCCAGTCCCAGGGGCTTACACCCCTCCACTTT
TRBJ1-1	NA	TRBV7-9	NA	CASSLDGREAFF	TGTGCCAGCAGCTTAGACGGGAGAGAAGCTTTCTTT
TRBJ1-4	NA	TRBV10-3	TRBD1	CAIRQGDNEKLFF	TGTGCCATCAGACAGGGGGATAATGAAAAACTGTTTTTT
TRBJ2-1	NA	TRBV2	NA	CASSVGRSGEQFF	TGTGCCAGCAGTGTGGGGCGGTCGGGTGAGCAGTTCTTC
TRBJ1-4	NA	TRBV4-1	TRBD1	CASSQLISGQSNEKLFF	TGCGCCAGCAGCCAGCTTATCTCGGGACAGTCGAATGAAAAACTGTTTTTT
TRBJ1-5	NA	TRBV7-9	NA	CASSRTGGSNQPQHF	TGTGCCAGCAGCCGTACCGGGGGTAGCAATCAGCCCCAGCATTTT